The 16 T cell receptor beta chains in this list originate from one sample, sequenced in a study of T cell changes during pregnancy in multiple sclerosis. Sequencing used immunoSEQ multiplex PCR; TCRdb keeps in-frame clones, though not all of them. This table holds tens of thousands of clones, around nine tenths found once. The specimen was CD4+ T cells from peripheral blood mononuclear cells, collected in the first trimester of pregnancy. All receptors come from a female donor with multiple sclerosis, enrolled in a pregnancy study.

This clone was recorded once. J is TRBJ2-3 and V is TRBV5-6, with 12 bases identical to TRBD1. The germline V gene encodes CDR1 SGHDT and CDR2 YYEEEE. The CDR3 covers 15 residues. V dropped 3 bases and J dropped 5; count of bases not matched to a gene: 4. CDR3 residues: CASSSRDRGRDTQYF. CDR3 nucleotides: TGTGCCAGCAGCTCCCGGGACAGGGGGCGAGATACGCAGTATTTT.

The CDR3 bases are TGTGCCAGTAGTGCCGGACAGGGAAGGGTACCCTACGAGCAGTACTTC. This sequence encodes CASSAGQGRVPYEQYF. The chain couples TRBV19 to TRBJ2-7; 8 bases align to TRBD1. The germline V gene encodes CDR1 LNHDA and CDR2 SQIVND (reference sequence). The CDR3 is made up of 16 amino acids. The V and J ends lost 5 bases and 2 bases, in that order; junction bases with no gene match: 11.

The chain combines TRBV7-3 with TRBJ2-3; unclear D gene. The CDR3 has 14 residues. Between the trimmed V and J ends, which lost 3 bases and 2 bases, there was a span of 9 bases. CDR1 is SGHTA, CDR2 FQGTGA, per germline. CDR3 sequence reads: CASSFGFPTDTQYF. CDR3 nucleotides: TGTGCCAGCAGCTTCGGGTTCCCCACAGATACGCAGTATTTT.

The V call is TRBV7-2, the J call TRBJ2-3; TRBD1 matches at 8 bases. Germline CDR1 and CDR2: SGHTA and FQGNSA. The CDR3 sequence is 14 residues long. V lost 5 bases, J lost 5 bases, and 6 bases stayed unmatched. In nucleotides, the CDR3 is TGTGCCAGCAGCCCTACCAGGGGGCTAGATACGCAGTATTTT. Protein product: CASSPTRGLDTQYF. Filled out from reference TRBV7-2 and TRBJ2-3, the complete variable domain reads GAGVSQSPSNKVTEKGKDVELRCDPISGHTALYWYRQSLGQGLEFLIYFQGNSAPDKSGLPSDRFSAERTGGSVSTLTIQRTQQEDSAVYLCASSPTRGLDTQYFGPGTRLTVL.

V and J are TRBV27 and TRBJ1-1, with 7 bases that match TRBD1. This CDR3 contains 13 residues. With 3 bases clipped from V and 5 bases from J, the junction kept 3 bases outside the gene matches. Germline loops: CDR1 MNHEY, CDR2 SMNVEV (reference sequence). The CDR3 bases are TGTGCCAGCAGTTTGACAGGGCAGACTGAAGCTTTCTTT. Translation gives CASSLTGQTEAFF.

The CDR3 is CASSVGLAGVTDTQYF. DNA of the CDR3: TGCGCCAGCAGCGTGGGACTAGCGGGAGTCACAGATACGCAGTATTTT. The V gene is TRBV5-1, the J gene TRBJ2-3; 14 bases align to TRBD2. From germline, CDR1 is SGHRS and CDR2 YFSETQ. CDR3 length equals 16 residues. V trimming: 4 bases; J trimming: 2 bases; junction bases outside the gene matches: 3.

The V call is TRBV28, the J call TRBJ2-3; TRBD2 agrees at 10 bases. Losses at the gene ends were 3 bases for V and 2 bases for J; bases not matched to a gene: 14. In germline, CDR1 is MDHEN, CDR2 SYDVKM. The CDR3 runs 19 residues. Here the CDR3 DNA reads TGTGCCAGCAGTTTCTCTTTAGCGGGAGGCCTGGATTTCACAGATACGCAGTATTTT. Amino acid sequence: CASSFSLAGGLDFTDTQYF.

CDR3 protein: CASSPGTGGWVGEAFF. The CDR3 coding sequence is TGCGCCAGCAGCCCCGGGACAGGGGGCTGGGTAGGTGAAGCTTTCTTT. V usage is TRBV5-1 and J usage is TRBJ1-1, with 12 bases identical to TRBD1. This CDR3 is 16 amino acids long. Germline-derived CDR1 and CDR2 are SGHRS and YFSETQ. J lost 7 bases, V lost 4 bases, and 11 bases had no gene match. Variable domain in full (rest from reference TRBV5-1 and TRBJ1-1): KAGVTQTPRYLIKTRGQQVTLSCSPISGHRSVSWYQQTPGQGLQFLFEYFSETQRNKGNFPGRFSGRQFSNSRSEMNVSTLELGDSALYLCASSPGTGGWVGEAFFGQGTRLTVV.

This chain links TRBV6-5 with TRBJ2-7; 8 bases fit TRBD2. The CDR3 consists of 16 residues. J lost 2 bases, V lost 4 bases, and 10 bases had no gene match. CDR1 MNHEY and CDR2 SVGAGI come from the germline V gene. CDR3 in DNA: TGTGCCAGCAGTTTTAAGGGAGCGGGAGTGACCTACGAGCAGTACTTC. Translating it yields CASSFKGAGVTYEQYF.

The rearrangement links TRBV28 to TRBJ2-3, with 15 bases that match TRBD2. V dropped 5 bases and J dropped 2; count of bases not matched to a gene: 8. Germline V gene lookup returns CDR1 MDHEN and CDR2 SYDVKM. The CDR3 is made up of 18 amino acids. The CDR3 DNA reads TGTGCCAGCAGTCCACCCGGACTAGCGGGAGGGTACACAGATACGCAGTATTTT. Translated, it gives CASSPPGLAGGYTDTQYF.

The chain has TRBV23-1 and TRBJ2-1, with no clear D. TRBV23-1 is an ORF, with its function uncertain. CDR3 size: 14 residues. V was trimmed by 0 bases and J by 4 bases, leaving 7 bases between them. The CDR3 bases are TGCGCCAGCAGTCAATCTCGGCGGTACAATGAGCAGTTCTTC. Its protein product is CASSQSRRYNEQFF.

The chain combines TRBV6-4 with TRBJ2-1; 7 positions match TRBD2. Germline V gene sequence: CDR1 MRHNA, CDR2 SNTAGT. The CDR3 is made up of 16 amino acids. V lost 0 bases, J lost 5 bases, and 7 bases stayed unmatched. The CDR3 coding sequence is TGTGCCAGCAGTGACTCGACTAGCTTCGTCCACAATGAGCAGTTCTTC. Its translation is CASSDSTSFVHNEQFF.

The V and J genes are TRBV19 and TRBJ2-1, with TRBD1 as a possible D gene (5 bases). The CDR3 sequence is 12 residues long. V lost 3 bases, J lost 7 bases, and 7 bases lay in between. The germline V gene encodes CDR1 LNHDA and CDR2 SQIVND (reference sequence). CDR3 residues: CASSIKGNEQFF. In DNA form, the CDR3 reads TGTGCCAGTAGTATTAAGGGGAATGAGCAGTTCTTC.

CDR3 DNA sequence: TGTGCCTCCGAGTCCCGGGATGGAAACACCATATATTTT. This gives the protein CASESRDGNTIYF. The genes are TRBV30 and TRBJ1-3; D gene unclear. Per germline, CDR1 GTSNPN and CDR2 SVGIG (reference sequence). The V gene lost 7 bases and the J gene lost 3 bases, with 13 bases spanning the gap. The CDR3 contains 13 residues.

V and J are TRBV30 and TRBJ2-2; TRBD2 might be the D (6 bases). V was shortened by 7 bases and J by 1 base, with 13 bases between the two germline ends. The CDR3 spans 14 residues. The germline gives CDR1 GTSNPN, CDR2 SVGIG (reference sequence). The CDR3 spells CAYRRGGNTGELFF. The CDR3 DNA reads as TGTGCCTATAGAAGGGGAGGGAACACCGGGGAGCTGTTTTTT.

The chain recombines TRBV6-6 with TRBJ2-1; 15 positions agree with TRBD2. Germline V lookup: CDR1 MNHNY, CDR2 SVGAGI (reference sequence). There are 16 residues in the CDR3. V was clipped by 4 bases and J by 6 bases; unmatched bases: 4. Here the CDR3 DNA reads TGTGCCAGCAGTTCCCCGGGACTAGCGGGAGGCAATGAGCAGTTCTTC. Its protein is CASSSPGLAGGNEQFF.